This TCR beta chain came from a study of shared T cell receptors in the human thymus. Trimming removed 4 bases from V and 0 bases from J; junction bases left unmatched: 5. The CDR3 is 16 residues long. Germline V gene lookup returns CDR1 SGHRS and CDR2 YFSETQ. Repertoires were generated with immunoSEQ multiplex PCR, while TCRdb's copy carries only in-frame clones and drops some. The sample lists more than 550,000 clones; approximately 85% were seen once. The data were also submitted as part of a second study, on human thymus T cells. That report notes: Each of the donors was a healthy Finnish infant who was undergoing open corrective cardiac surgery for congenital heart defects. From resections taken during corrective heart surgery, the thymus tissue was obtained. Thymic and blood repertoires appeared to show biased V and J gene usage. Thymic repertoires overlap heavily among unrelated individuals, related research has reported.

This TCR derives from a girl in the first two years of life with a congenital heart defect. The chain recombines TRBV5-1 with TRBJ1-3, with 9 bases fitting TRBD1. What was sequenced was thymocytes. As DNA, the CDR3 is TGCGCCAGCAGCGCGACGGGACAGGGCTCTGGAAACACCATATATTTT. Translated, it gives CASSATGQGSGNTIYF.